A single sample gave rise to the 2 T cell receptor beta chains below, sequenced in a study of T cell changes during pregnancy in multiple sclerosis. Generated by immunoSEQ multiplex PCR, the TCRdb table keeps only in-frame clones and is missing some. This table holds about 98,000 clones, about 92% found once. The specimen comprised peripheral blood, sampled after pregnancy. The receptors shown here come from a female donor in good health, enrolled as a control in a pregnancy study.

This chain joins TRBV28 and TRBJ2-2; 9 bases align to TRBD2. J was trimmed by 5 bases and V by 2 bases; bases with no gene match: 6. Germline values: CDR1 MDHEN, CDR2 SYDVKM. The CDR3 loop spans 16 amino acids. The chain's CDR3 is CASSLEVSGRTGELFF. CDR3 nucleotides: TGTGCCAGCAGTTTAGAGGTTAGCGGGAGAACCGGGGAGCTGTTTTTT.

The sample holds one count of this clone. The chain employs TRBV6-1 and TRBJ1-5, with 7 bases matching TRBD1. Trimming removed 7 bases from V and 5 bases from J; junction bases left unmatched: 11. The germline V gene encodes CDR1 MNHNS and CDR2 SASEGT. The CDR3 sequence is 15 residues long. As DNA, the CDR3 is TGTGCCAGCATAAAGACAGGGTCTTACCATCAGCCCCAGCATTTT. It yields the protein CASIKTGSYHQPQHF.